This T cell receptor (beta chain) is from a study of T-cell memory formation after mild COVID-19. A 5'RACE reaction primed in the constant segment made cDNA libraries of TCR alpha and TCR beta, and these carried sample barcodes and UMIs. Each CDR3 protein gets one entry after TCRdb re-called the 5' RACE reads with MiXCR. The sample comprises just over 350,000 distinct CDR3 sequences, 13% to 15% of which are singletons, and around 22% rests with the top ten. With respect to this clonotype: Its antigen remains unknown.

Study findings and constraints: Some SARS-CoV-2-responding clones were already detected in memory before infection.

Trimming pared 3 bases from V and 0 bases from J, leaving 10 bases between. The CDR3 totals 16 residues. Germline assignment: CDR1 SGDLS and CDR2 YYNGEE. The sequencing sample was made of PBMCs or a T cell subset sorted from them (not recorded which). The sequence derives from a man aged 18 to 30 who had mild COVID-19 (a few samples of this study predate the infection). Cell type and time point are not known. The V and J genes are TRBV9 and TRBJ1-6; D is undetermined. CDR3 bases: TGTGCCAGCAGCGGACCGGTGAGCTCCTATAATTCACCCCTCCACTTT. Protein: CASSGPVSSYNSPLHF.